The T cell receptor (beta chain) under discussion was sequenced for a study of cytomegalovirus exposure and HLA in healthy donors. In the case of this clone: Its antigen remains unidentified.

A multiplex PCR was run with 60 Vbeta primers and 13 Jbeta primers. TCRdb's copy holds only in-frame clones and misses some; the assay was immunoSEQ multiplex PCR. The sample lists 150,000 to 200,000 clones, around four fifths occurring once. Study-level points and caveats: The authors reported that TCR beta sequences could predict HLA-A and HLA-B alleles. These predictions were accurate for most subjects in the first cohort.

The ends were cut back, 1 base at V and 10 bases at J, with 19 bases in the middle. The CDR3 consists of 14 residues. Germline V CDR1 and CDR2: GTSNPN, SVGIG (reference sequence). The rearrangement links TRBV30 to TRBJ1-1, with D maybe TRBD1 (6 bases). The TCR originated in a man aged 40-55 years in good health and CMV-seropositive. Sequenced material: PBMCs. For the CDR3, the DNA is TGTGCCTGGAGTGCCTTGGGACAACGGGTGCGAGCTTTCTTT. This encodes CAWSALGQRVRAFF. The full variable domain, in which reference TRBV30 and TRBJ1-1 provide the parts outside the CDR3, is SQTIHQWPATLVQPVGSPLSLECTVEGTSNPNLYWYRQAAGRGLQLLFYSVGIGQISSEVPQNLSASRPQDRQFILSSKKLLLSDSGFYLCAWSALGQRVRAFFGQGTRLTVV.